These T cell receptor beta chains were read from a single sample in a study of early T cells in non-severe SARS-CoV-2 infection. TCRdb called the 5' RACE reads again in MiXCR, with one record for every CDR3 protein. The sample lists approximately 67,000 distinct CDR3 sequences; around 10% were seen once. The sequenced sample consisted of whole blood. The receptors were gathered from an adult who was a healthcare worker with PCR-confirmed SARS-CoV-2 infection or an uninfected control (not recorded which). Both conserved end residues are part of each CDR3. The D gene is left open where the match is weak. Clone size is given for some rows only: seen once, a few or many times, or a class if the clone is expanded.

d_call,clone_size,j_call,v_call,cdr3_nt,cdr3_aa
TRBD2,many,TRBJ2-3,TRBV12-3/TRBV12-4,TGTGCCAGCAGTTTAAGTAGCGGGGGCTTGGGGGATACGCAGTATTTT,CASSLSSGGLGDTQYF
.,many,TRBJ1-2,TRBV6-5,TGTGCCAGCAGACAAACAGGGACCTATGGCTACACCTTC,CASRQTGTYGYTF
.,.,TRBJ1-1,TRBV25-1,TGTGCCAGCAGTGAATCCCGCAGGACGACATCCTCTGGGGCTTTCTTT,CASSESRRTTSSGAFF
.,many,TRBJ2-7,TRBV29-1,TGCAGCGTTGAAGGCGGGACAGTCGTGATCTACGAGCAGTACTTC,CSVEGGTVVIYEQYF
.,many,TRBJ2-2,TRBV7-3,TGTGCCAGCAGCCCGTTTGGGGGACCAAACACCGGGGAGCTGTTTTTT,CASSPFGGPNTGELFF
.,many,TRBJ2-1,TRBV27,TGTGCCAGCAGCGATGGGCATGAGCAGTTCTTC,CASSDGHEQFF
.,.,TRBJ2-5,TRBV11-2,TGTGCCAGCGCAGGGCGGCAGGCCCAAGAGACCCAGTACTTC,CASAGRQAQETQYF
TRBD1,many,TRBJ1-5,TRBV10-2,TGCGCCAGCAGGGAGGGACAGGTTAGACAGCCCCAGCATTTT,CASREGQVRQPQHF
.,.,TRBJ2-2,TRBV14,TGTGCCAGCAGCCAAGAAGATCAGACGGAGGATTTCGCCGGGGAGCTGTTTTTT,CASSQEDQTEDFAGELFF
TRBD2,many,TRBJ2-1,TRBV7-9,TGTGCCAGCAGCTTAGGGGCTAGCGGGACGGTTCACAATGAGCAGTTCTTC,CASSLGASGTVHNEQFF
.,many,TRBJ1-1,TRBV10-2,TGCGCCAGCAGTGAGTTAGATGAAGCTTTCTTT,CASSELDEAFF
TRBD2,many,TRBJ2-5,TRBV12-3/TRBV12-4,TGTGCCAGCAGTTTATGGCTAGCGGAAGAGACCCAGTACTTC,CASSLWLAEETQYF
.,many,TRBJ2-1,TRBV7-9,TGTGCCAGCAGCCCCGGACGGATCTCCTACAATGAGCAGTTCTTC,CASSPGRISYNEQFF
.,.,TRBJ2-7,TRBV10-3,TGTGCCCTCTCAGTTTCGCCGGAGAGGAACGAGCAGTACTTC,CALSVSPERNEQYF
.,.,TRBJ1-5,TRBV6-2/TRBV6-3,TGTGCCAGCAGTTTGATGGGCAATCAGCCCCAGCATTTT,CASSLMGNQPQHF
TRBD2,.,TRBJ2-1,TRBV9,TGTGCCAGCAGCGAGACGGACAAAGGACTAGCGGGGGGTACAGGCCAGCAGTTCTTC,CASSETDKGLAGGTGQQFF
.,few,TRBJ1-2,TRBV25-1,TGTGCCAGCAGTGAATACACAGCTGCTAACTATGGCTACACCTTC,CASSEYTAANYGYTF
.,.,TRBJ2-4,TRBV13,TGTGCCAGCAGCTTTTTACTCCACAAAAACATTCAGTACTTC,CASSFLLHKNIQYF
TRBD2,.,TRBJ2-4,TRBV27,TGTGCCAGCAGTTTAGGGACTAGCGGGGCAAACATTCAGTACTTC,CASSLGTSGANIQYF
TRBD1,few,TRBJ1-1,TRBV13,TGTGCCAGCAGCCTATACAGGGGATCCATGAACACTGAAGCTTTCTTT,CASSLYRGSMNTEAFF
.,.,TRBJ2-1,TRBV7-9,TGTGCCAGCAGCCTACTCTGGGGGGACCCGAACAATGAGCAGTTCTTC,CASSLLWGDPNNEQFF
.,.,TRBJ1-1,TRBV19,TGTGCCAGTGGCCAGGGTGCTGAAGCTTTCTTT,CASGQGAEAFF
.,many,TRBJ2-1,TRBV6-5,TGTGCCAGCAGTTACTCGTCGGGTTACAATGAGCAGTTCTTC,CASSYSSGYNEQFF
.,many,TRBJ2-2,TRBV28,TGTGCCAGCCGGGAGTGGGGAAACACCGGGGAGCTGTTTTTT,CASREWGNTGELFF
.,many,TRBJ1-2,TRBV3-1,TGTGCCAGCAGTACCGCCGGGGGATCCTCCTATGGCTACACCTTC,CASSTAGGSSYGYTF
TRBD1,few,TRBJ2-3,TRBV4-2,TGTGCCAGCAGCCCGGGACAGTCCTGGGATACGCAGTATTTT,CASSPGQSWDTQYF
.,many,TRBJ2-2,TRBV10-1,TGCGCCAGCAGTGAGCGGGACACCGGGGAGCTGTTTTTT,CASSERDTGELFF
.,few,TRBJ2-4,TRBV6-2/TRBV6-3,TGTGCCAGCAGTTACTCGAACGCGGCCGTTGGGAACATTCAGTACTTC,CASSYSNAAVGNIQYF
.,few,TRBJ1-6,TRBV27,TGTGCCAGCAGTCGCGGGCAGGGCGTCCATAATTCACCCCTCCACTTT,CASSRGQGVHNSPLHF
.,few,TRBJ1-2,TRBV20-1,TGCAGTGCTAGGGAGGGGGGCAGGCCCCCTGGGTATGGCTACACCTTC,CSAREGGRPPGYGYTF
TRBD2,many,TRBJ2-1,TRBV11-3,TGTGCCAGCAGCTTAGAAGGCCGGTGGACGGGACTAGCGCCCAGAGAGCAGTTCTTC,CASSLEGRWTGLAPREQFF
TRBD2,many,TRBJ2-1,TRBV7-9,TGTGCCAGCAGCTTTGAACTAGCGGGGTCCAATGAGCAGTTCTTC,CASSFELAGSNEQFF
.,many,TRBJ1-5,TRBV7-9,TGTGCCAGCAGCTTGGGGGTTGAGCAGCCCCAGCATTTT,CASSLGVEQPQHF
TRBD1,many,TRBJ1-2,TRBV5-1,TGCGCCAGCAGCTTGGCGGACAGGAGCGGCTACACCTTC,CASSLADRSGYTF
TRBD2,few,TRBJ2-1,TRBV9,TGTGCCAGCAGCGTAGCTCTAGCGGGGAGCAGTGAGCAGTTCTTC,CASSVALAGSSEQFF
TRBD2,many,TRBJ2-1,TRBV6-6,TGTGCCAGCAGTTACTTAGCGGGAGGGCGCAATGAGCAGTTCTTC,CASSYLAGGRNEQFF
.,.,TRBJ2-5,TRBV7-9,TGTGCCAGCAGGCCCGGGCAGGAGACCCAGTACTTC,CASRPGQETQYF
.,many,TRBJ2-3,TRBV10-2,TGCGCCAGCAGCCCGAGCTCAGATACGCAGTATTTT,CASSPSSDTQYF
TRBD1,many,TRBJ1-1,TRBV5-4,TGTGCCAGCAGCAAGGGACAGATGAACACTGAAGCTTTCTTT,CASSKGQMNTEAFF
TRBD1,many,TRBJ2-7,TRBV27,TGTGCCAGCGGATTACAGGGGGCCTTCGGGGAGCAGTACTTC,CASGLQGAFGEQYF
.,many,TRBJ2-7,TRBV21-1,TGTGCCAGAGGGAAGCACCCGACACCCCTATGGCACGAGCAGTACTTC,CARGKHPTPLWHEQYF
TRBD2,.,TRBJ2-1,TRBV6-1,TGTGCCAGCAGTGAATTAGCGGGTTACAATGAGCAGTTCTTC,CASSELAGYNEQFF
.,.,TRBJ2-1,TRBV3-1,TGTGCCAGCAGCCAAGATCGCGACTCCTACAATGAGCAGTTCTTC,CASSQDRDSYNEQFF
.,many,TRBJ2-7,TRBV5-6,TGTGCCAGCAGCTTGAGTCCCGGGACACGCAGGTACGAGCAGTACTTC,CASSLSPGTRRYEQYF
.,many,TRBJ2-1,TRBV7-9,TGTGCCAGCAGCCACAGACTACAGGGGGAGGGTTACAATGAGCAGTTCTTC,CASSHRLQGEGYNEQFF
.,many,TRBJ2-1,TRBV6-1,TGTGCCAGCAGTGGTCGACAGCGACCCGGTCGGTACAATGAGCAGTTCTTC,CASSGRQRPGRYNEQFF
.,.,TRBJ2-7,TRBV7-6,TGTGCCAGCAGCTCGCACACGGTGTACGAGCAGTACTTC,CASSSHTVYEQYF
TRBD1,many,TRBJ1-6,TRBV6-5,TGTGCCAGCAGTCGGACAGGGGGTAATTCACCCCTCCACTTT,CASSRTGGNSPLHF
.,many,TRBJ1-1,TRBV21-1,TGTGCCAGCAGCAAAGGGACACCGAACACTGAAGCTTTCTTT,CASSKGTPNTEAFF
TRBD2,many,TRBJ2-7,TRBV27,TGTGCCAGCAGTAGACTAGCGGGAGGTGACGAGCAGTACTTC,CASSRLAGGDEQYF
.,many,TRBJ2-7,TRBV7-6,TGTGCCAGCAGCCCCCGTGCGGGGCGGGCCTACGAGCAGTACTTC,CASSPRAGRAYEQYF
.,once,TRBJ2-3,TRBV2,TGTGCCAGCAGTGTTTTACCGCCTAGCACAGATACGCAGTATTTT,CASSVLPPSTDTQYF
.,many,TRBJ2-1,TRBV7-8,TGTGCCAGCAGCGCTTACTCGGGAGTGGTTCATCGTGAGCAGTTCTTC,CASSAYSGVVHREQFF